These 17 T cell receptor beta chains were all obtained from the same sample, sequenced in a study of CD8 T cell repertoires and HIV-1 epitope variants. The antigens these receptors bind are not known. Clones were read by immunoSEQ multiplex PCR, and TCRdb kept only the in-frame ones, dropping some. In the table there are a few thousand clones, around two thirds of which are singletons. The sequencing sample was made of cultured CD8+ T cells derived from PBMCs. The receptors here all came from a male donor with HIV.

This clone occurred a few times. The V gene is TRBV28, the J gene TRBJ1-5; D might be TRBD1 (5 bases). The CDR3 contains 14 residues. V dropped 7 bases and J dropped 3 bases, with 13 bases sitting between them. CDR1 and CDR2 (germline): MDHEN, SYDVKM. The chain's CDR3 is CASTTRGVNQPQHF. The CDR3, as DNA: TGTGCCAGCACGACGAGGGGCGTCAATCAGCCCCAGCATTTT. Using reference TRBV28 and TRBJ1-5 for the parts outside the CDR3, the full variable domain is DVKVTQSSRYLVKRTGEKVFLECVQDMDHENMFWYRQDPGLGLRLIYFSYDVKMKEKGDIPEGYSVSREKKERFSLILESASTNQTSMYLCASTTRGVNQPQHFGDGTRLSIL.

The chain recombines TRBV7-9 with TRBJ1-2, with TRBD1 as a possible D gene (5 bases). Deletions cut 5 bases from V and 2 bases from J, with 12 bases between. CDR1 SEHNR and CDR2 FQNEAQ come from the germline V gene (reference sequence). There are 14 residues in the CDR3. CDR3 loop: CASSPAGGNYGYTF. DNA of the CDR3: TGTGCCAGCAGCCCCGCCGGGGGGAACTATGGCTACACCTTC.

This clone was found once. V is TRBV6-6 and J is TRBJ2-7, with a tentative D call TRBD1 (6 bases). This CDR3 contains 13 residues. The V and J ends lost 8 bases and 1 base respectively, with 12 bases between them. Germline CDR1 and CDR2: MNHNY and SVGAGI (reference sequence). The CDR3 DNA follows: TGTGCCAGCTATGACAGGACTTCCTACGAGCAGTACTTC. Its translation is CASYDRTSYEQYF.

The chain is built from TRBV28 and TRBJ2-2, with 10 bases aligning to TRBD2. With 2 bases clipped from V and 2 bases from J, the junction kept 2 bases outside the gene matches. Germline V gene sequence: CDR1 MDHEN, CDR2 SYDVKM. This CDR3 has 16 amino acids. In DNA form, the CDR3 reads TGTGCCAGCAGTTTACTAGCGGGAGCTAACACCGGGGAGCTGTTTTTT. Encoded protein: CASSLLAGANTGELFF.

Only a few counts were recorded for this clone. The chain carries TRBV27 and TRBJ1-1, with TRBD1 as a possible D gene (5 bases). The CDR3 sequence is 13 residues long. The V end lost 6 bases, the J end lost 4 bases, and 12 bases lay between the germline ends. Germline assignment: CDR1 MNHEY and CDR2 SMNVEV (reference sequence). CDR3 nucleotide sequence: TGTGCCAGCAGGCTGACAGAGGGCACTGAAGCTTTCTTT. It is translated as CASRLTEGTEAFF.

This clone was seen a few times. At one end, the junction sequence differs from germline, possibly due to a read error. The V gene is TRBV19, the J gene TRBJ1-2, with 9 bases matching TRBD1. This CDR3 spans 20 amino acids. Per the germline V gene, CDR1 is LNHDA and CDR2 is SQIVND (reference sequence). In nucleotides, the CDR3 is TGTGCCAGTAGCATAGAACCGACAGGGGGAACCCCTACCCACTTATATGGCTACACCTTC. It specifies CASSIEPTGGTPTHLYGYTF.

The CDR3 sequence: CASSSRGAGELFF. CDR3 coding DNA: TGTGCCAGCAGCTCGAGGGGGGCCGGGGAGCTGTTTTTT. This sequence joins TRBV11-3 and TRBJ2-2; D tentatively fits TRBD1 or TRBD2 (6 bases each). CDR1 SGHNT and CDR2 YENEEA come from the germline V gene. The CDR3 runs to 13 residues. Trimming cost V 4 bases and J 6 bases, with 9 bases left between them.

This clone has just one count. The V call is TRBV7-6, the J call TRBJ2-2; 7 positions agree with TRBD2. Germline-derived CDR1 and CDR2 are SGHVS and FNYEAQ. This CDR3 contains 16 residues. Trimming cost V 6 bases and J 3 bases; bases outside gene matches: 10. The DNA for the CDR3 is TGTGCCAGCAGTAGGTTGGCGGGAGAAGACACCGGGGAGCTGTTTTTT. This codes for CASSRLAGEDTGELFF.

This chain links TRBV27 with TRBJ2-7; D not certain. V was clipped by 5 bases and J by 3 bases, with 5 bases between them. Germline CDR1 and CDR2: MNHEY and SMNVEV (reference sequence). The CDR3 totals 11 residues. DNA of the CDR3: TGTGCCAGCAGTCCCGGCTACGAGCAGTACTTC. Translation gives CASSPGYEQYF.

This rearrangement joins TRBV15 to TRBJ1-5, with D hard to call. This CDR3 comprises 13 residues. The V gene lost 0 bases and the J gene lost 6 bases, with 6 bases spanning the gap. Germline V gene sequence: CDR1 LNHNV, CDR2 YYDKDF (reference sequence). CDR3 residues: CATSRDVFQPQHF. CDR3 DNA: TGTGCCACCAGCAGAGATGTGTTTCAGCCCCAGCATTTT.

CDR3: CASSLYGGTHEQYF. In nucleotides, the CDR3 is TGTGCCAGCAGTTTATATGGGGGTACCCACGAGCAGTACTTC. The gene calls are TRBV28 and TRBJ2-7; D is tentatively TRBD1 or TRBD2 (5 bases each). V shed 1 base and J shed 5 bases, with 12 bases lying between them. Germline CDR1 reads MDHEN; CDR2 reads SYDVKM. The CDR3 runs 14 residues.

The chain is built from TRBV11-2 and TRBJ2-5; 10 nucleotides match TRBD1. The germline V gene has CDR1 SGHAT and CDR2 FQNNGV. V lost 5 bases to trimming and J lost 5 bases; unmatched junction nucleotides: 20. The CDR3 totals 19 residues. The CDR3 here is CASSIGTGVTPYSVETQYF. CDR3 DNA sequence: TGTGCCAGCAGCATAGGGACAGGGGTAACCCCATACTCAGTCGAGACCCAGTACTTC. Supplemented by reference TRBV11-2 and TRBJ2-5, the full variable domain reads EAGVAQSPRYKIIEKRQSVAFWCNPISGHATLYWYQQILGQGPKLLIQFQNNGVVDDSQLPKDRFSAERLKGVDSTLKIQPAKLEDSAVYLCASSIGTGVTPYSVETQYFGPGTRLLVL.

By proportion, this clone is medium-sized. The chain links TRBV5-1 to TRBJ2-7, with D unclear. Germline V lookup: CDR1 SGHRS, CDR2 YFSETQ. The V end was cut by 4 bases, the J end by 3 bases, with 14 bases between. The CDR3 has 14 amino acids. Here the CDR3 DNA reads TGCGCCAGCAGCCCTGAGTTGGATTACTACGAGCAGTACTTC. Translation gives CASSPELDYYEQYF.

The rearrangement joins TRBV27 to TRBJ1-6, with D maybe TRBD1 (5 bases). V was cut by 5 bases and J by 5 bases, with 19 bases left in between. Germline CDR1 is MNHEY and CDR2 is SMNVEV (reference sequence). The CDR3 loop spans 17 amino acids. CDR3 nucleotides: TGTGCCAGCAGTAGTTTAAAGACAGACATGGATAATTCACCCCTCCACTTT. Its translation is CASSSLKTDMDNSPLHF.

The chain has TRBV7-9 and TRBJ2-1, with TRBD2 matching 10 bases. From germline, CDR1 is SEHNR and CDR2 FQNEAQ (reference sequence). This CDR3 spans 17 amino acids. The V segment lost 2 bases and the J segment 0 bases; nucleotides outside the gene matches: 4. CDR3 coding DNA: TGTGCCAGCAGCTTAATAGCGGGGGGTGGCTCCTACAATGAGCAGTTCTTC. Its translation: CASSLIAGGGSYNEQFF.

The rearrangement uses TRBV2 and TRBJ1-1, with no clear D. The CDR3 totals 14 residues. Looked up from germline, CDR1 is SNHLY and CDR2 is FYNNEI. V lost 1 base to trimming and J lost 0 bases, with 6 bases between them. The DNA for the CDR3 is TGTGCCAGCAGTGAAGATTACTTGAACACTGAAGCTTTCTTT. It specifies CASSEDYLNTEAFF.

This chain links TRBV23-1 with TRBJ2-7; 9 nucleotides agree with TRBD1. TRBV23-1 is reported as an ORF; its role is uncertain. The ends lost 2 bases at V and 6 bases at J; junction bases unmatched: 8. The CDR3 contains 15 residues. CDR3: CASSQATGGVGEQYF. The CDR3 DNA follows: TGCGCCAGCAGTCAAGCGACAGGGGGAGTGGGCGAGCAGTACTTC.